This T cell receptor beta chain is drawn from a study of blood T cell repertoires in COVID-19. Only in-frame clones appear in the TCRdb table, and some are missing; sequencing was by immunoSEQ multiplex PCR. In the table there are some 150,000 clones, about 82% of which are singletons. Looked up from germline, CDR1 is LNHDA and CDR2 is SQIVND (reference sequence). The CDR3 sequence is 15 residues long. V lost 6 bases, J lost 7 bases, and 10 bases stayed unmatched. The chain is built from TRBV19 and TRBJ2-5; the match to TRBD2 covers 11 bases. Sequencing was done on a sample of peripheral blood. This clonotype was obtained from a woman older than 75 with active or convalescent COVID-19. CDR3 DNA sequence: TGTGCCAGTAGCGAACTAGCGGGGGCACCTGGGACCCAGTACTTC. This codes for CASSELAGAPGTQYF.